This T cell receptor beta chain came from a study of T cell responses to AZD1222 COVID-19 vaccine. Comment on this clone: Its antigen is as yet unknown.

Libraries were prepared by immunoSEQ multiplex PCR; TCRdb keeps only in-frame clonotypes and omits some of them. In the table there are roughly 130,000 clones, about 93% of which are singletons. This CDR3 region has 14 residues. Germline values: CDR1 SEHNR, CDR2 FQNEAQ (reference sequence). V lost 1 base and J lost 1, with 8 bases in between. Whole-study results and caveats: The donor cohort was predominantly white British with a female majority, and clonal diversity may have been underestimated.

Specimen: peripheral blood, collected on day 0 of AZD1222 vaccination. The chain joins TRBV7-9 to TRBJ2-7; a weak D match, TRBD1 (5 bases). The TCR originated in an adult in good health. CDR3 region: CASSLGDRSYEQYF. The CDR3 coding sequence is TGTGCCAGCAGCTTAGGAGACAGATCCTACGAGCAGTACTTC. Using reference TRBV7-9 and TRBJ2-7 for the parts outside the CDR3, the full variable domain is DTGVSQNPRHKITKRGQNVTFRCDPISEHNRLYWYRQTLGQGPEFLTYFQNEAQLEKSRLLSDRFSAERPKGSFSTLEIQRTEQGDSAMYLCASSLGDRSYEQYFGPGTRLTVT.